These 22 T cell receptor beta chains originate from one sample sequenced in a study of pediatric ulcerative colitis. Assay used: immunoSEQ multiplex PCR; TCRdb lists only in-frame clones, some missing. The table has tens of thousands of clones, around 87% seen once; the top ten hold about 1.5%. The sequencing input was blood. These receptors all stem from a boy between 10 and 17 years old who was a control in a study of pediatric ulcerative colitis.

The chain uses TRBV11-2 and TRBJ2-1; 7 positions agree with TRBD2. Trimming at V came to 0 bases and at J to 10 bases, leaving 12 bases not matched to a gene. The CDR3 is made up of 16 amino acids. Germline CDR1 SGHAT, CDR2 FQNNGV. The CDR3 nucleotides are TGTGCCAGCAGCTTAGATTGGGTGGAGCGGGGAGTGGAGCAGTTCTTC. As protein: CASSLDWVERGVEQFF.

CDR3 protein: CASSRLAGGPEAGELFF. CDR3 nucleotide sequence: TGCGCCAGCAGCCGACTAGCGGGGGGGCCGGAGGCCGGGGAGCTGTTTTTT. The rearrangement links TRBV5-1 to TRBJ2-2; 14 nucleotides line up with TRBD2. This CDR3 is built from 17 residues. Germline assignment: CDR1 SGHRS and CDR2 YFSETQ. V lost 4 bases to trimming and J lost 6 bases; unmatched junction nucleotides: 8.

The rearrangement uses TRBV11-2 and TRBJ1-2; D remains ambiguous. This CDR3 comprises 16 residues. Trimming stripped 5 bases from V and 0 bases from J, with 16 bases between. Germline assignment: CDR1 SGHAT and CDR2 FQNNGV. The CDR3 spells CASSPGGLRANYGYTF. Here the CDR3 DNA reads TGTGCCAGCAGCCCAGGAGGGTTGCGAGCTAACTATGGCTACACCTTC.

The CDR3 sequence is CASSLGGTSTGELFF. The CDR3 DNA reads TGTGCCAGCAGTTTGGGCGGGACAAGCACCGGGGAGCTGTTTTTT. The chain links TRBV28 to TRBJ2-2; either TRBD1 or TRBD2 may supply D (6 bases each). The V gene lost 3 bases and the J gene lost 4 bases, with 12 bases spanning the gap. From germline, CDR1 is MDHEN and CDR2 SYDVKM. CDR3 length equals 15 residues. The full variable domain, its missing parts supplied by reference TRBV28 and TRBJ2-2, is DVKVTQSSRYLVKRTGEKVFLECVQDMDHENMFWYRQDPGLGLRLIYFSYDVKMKEKGDIPEGYSVSREKKERFSLILESASTNQTSMYLCASSLGGTSTGELFFGEGSRLTVL.

V usage is TRBV6-5 and J usage is TRBJ2-7; D remains ambiguous. This CDR3 spans 13 amino acids. The germline V gene has CDR1 MNHEY and CDR2 SVGAGI. With 3 bases removed from V and 3 bases from J, the gap between germline ends came to 9 bases. CDR3 DNA: TGTGCCAGCAGTTATGTCGGAAACTACGAGCAGTACTTC. Translating gives CASSYVGNYEQYF.

This chain links TRBV14 with TRBJ1-6; D is undetermined. The CDR3 is 13 amino acids. CDR1 and CDR2 (germline): SGHDN, FVKESK. V was cut by 0 bases and J by 8 bases, with 5 bases left in between. Here the CDR3 reads CASSQEKDSPLHF. CDR3 coding DNA: TGTGCCAGCAGCCAAGAGAAGGATTCACCCCTCCACTTT.

The chain joins TRBV27 to TRBJ2-3; D may match TRBD1 or TRBD2 (5 bases each). Germline V gene sequence: CDR1 MNHEY, CDR2 SMNVEV (reference sequence). The CDR3 runs to 15 residues. Trimming removed 8 bases from V and 0 bases from J, with 15 bases in between. DNA for the CDR3: TGTGCCAGCGGTACCGGGACGGTGAGCACAGATACGCAGTATTTT. Amino acid sequence: CASGTGTVSTDTQYF.

The chain couples TRBV29-1 to TRBJ2-1; no definite D call. V shed 3 bases and J shed 4 bases, with 13 bases lying between them. The CDR3 is made up of 14 amino acids. In germline, CDR1 is SQVTM, CDR2 ANQGSEA. The CDR3 sequence: CSVETSKLYNEQFF. Here the CDR3 DNA reads TGCAGCGTTGAGACCAGTAAACTTTACAATGAGCAGTTCTTC.

V is TRBV7-2 and J is TRBJ2-7; 7 bases line up with TRBD2. Germline trimming cut 5 bases from V and 1 base from J; bases unmatched to any gene: 5. Germline assignment: CDR1 SGHTA and CDR2 FQGNSA. The CDR3 length is 14 residues. The CDR3, as DNA: TGTGCCAGCAGCCCGAAACTAGCGTCCTACGAGCAGTACTTC. Translating gives CASSPKLASYEQYF. Complete variable domain (other parts from reference TRBV7-2 and TRBJ2-7): GAGVSQSPSNKVTEKGKDVELRCDPISGHTALYWYRQSLGQGLEFLIYFQGNSAPDKSGLPSDRFSAERTGGSVSTLTIQRTQQEDSAVYLCASSPKLASYEQYFGPGTRLTVT.

CDR3 nucleotide sequence: TGTGCCAGCAGTTTATCCCGGCCCGGGGCCTGGTCCTACGAGCAGTACTTC. It specifies CASSLSRPGAWSYEQYF. V and J are TRBV28 and TRBJ2-7; possibly TRBD1 or TRBD2 for D (5 bases each). V lost 1 base and J lost 1, with 17 bases in between. The germline gives CDR1 MDHEN, CDR2 SYDVKM. This CDR3 has 17 amino acids.

The rearrangement uses TRBV7-9 and TRBJ2-3, with 10 positions matching TRBD2. From germline, CDR1 is SEHNR and CDR2 FQNEAQ (reference sequence). With 6 bases clipped from V and 3 bases from J, the junction kept 9 bases outside the gene matches. This CDR3 has 16 amino acids. CDR3 sequence: CASSPLAGATTDTQYF. The CDR3 DNA sequence: TGTGCCAGCAGTCCCCTAGCGGGGGCAACGACAGATACGCAGTATTTT.

The genes are TRBV6-1 and TRBJ2-7; 9 bases map to TRBD1. J gave up 6 bases and V 7 bases, and 7 bases lay outside the gene matches. The CDR3 runs 13 residues. Germline V CDR1 and CDR2: MNHNS, SASEGT. The CDR3: CASNDRGVSEQYF. For the CDR3, the DNA is TGTGCCAGCAATGACAGGGGGGTAAGCGAGCAGTACTTC.

This clone was recorded only once. This chain uses TRBV7-3 with TRBJ2-3; a possible D gene is TRBD1 (5 bases). The length of the CDR3 is 14 residues. V was clipped by 5 bases and J by 1 base, with 10 bases between them. Germline V lookup: CDR1 SGHTA, CDR2 FQGTGA. CDR3 region: CASSPGQRTDTQYF. The CDR3 DNA sequence: TGTGCCAGCAGCCCTGGACAACGCACAGATACGCAGTATTTT. The variable domain in full, completed from reference TRBV7-3 and TRBJ2-3, reads GAGVSQTPSNKVTEKGKYVELRCDPISGHTALYWYRQSLGQGPEFLIYFQGTGAADDSGLPNDRFFAVRPEGSVSTLKIQRTERGDSAVYLCASSPGQRTDTQYFGPGTRLTVL.

Only a few counts were recorded for this clone. This chain connects TRBV27 to TRBJ1-1, with 11 bases matching TRBD1. This CDR3 has 15 residues. The V gene's germline CDR1 is MNHEY and CDR2 SMNVEV (reference sequence). V shed 5 bases, J shed 3 bases, and the junction held 5 bases outside the gene matches. The CDR3 here is CASSPWGQGDTEAFF. DNA for the CDR3: TGTGCCAGCAGTCCCTGGGGACAGGGGGACACTGAAGCTTTCTTT.

This rearrangement joins TRBV21-1 to TRBJ2-2; the table's D call of TRBD2 was not tested on the DNA. TRBV21-1 is listed as a pseudogene. The CDR3 runs to 13 residues. The CDR3 sequence is CASSRLATGELFF. The CDR3 DNA is TGTGCCAGCAGCAGACTGGCCACCGGGGAGCTGTTTTTT.

This chain links TRBV15 with TRBJ2-1, with unresolved D. Germline V gene lookup returns CDR1 LNHNV and CDR2 YYDKDF (reference sequence). The CDR3 extends over 13 amino acids. The V gene lost 3 bases and the J gene lost 7 bases, with 10 bases spanning the gap. The DNA of the CDR3 is TGTGCCACCAGCAGCGCGCGGTGGAATGAGCAGTTCTTC. Translation: CATSSARWNEQFF.

The J gene is TRBJ1-1, the V gene TRBV9; D not certain. Germline CDR1 is SGDLS and CDR2 is YYNGEE. This CDR3 contains 16 residues. V gave up 1 base and J gave up 4 bases, with 17 bases separating them. The DNA of the CDR3 is TGTGCCAGCAGCGTAATCACGAAGAGGGTTGGCACTGAAGCTTTCTTT. It yields the protein CASSVITKRVGTEAFF.

The chain is built from TRBV7-9 and TRBJ1-2; the match to TRBD1 covers 7 bases. J was trimmed by 3 bases and V by 0 bases; bases with no gene match: 1. CDR3 size: 14 residues. Per the germline V gene, CDR1 is SEHNR and CDR2 is FQNEAQ (reference sequence). In DNA, the CDR3 is TGTGCCAGCAGCTTAGCGGGGACAGACTATGGCTACACCTTC. Its protein is CASSLAGTDYGYTF.

In nucleotides, the CDR3 is TGCGCCAGCAGCTTGGAGGAAGGGGGTAACTATGGCTACACCTTC. Protein product: CASSLEEGGNYGYTF. The rearrangement links TRBV5-1 to TRBJ1-2; weak D call: TRBD1 (6 bases). The ends were cut back, 0 bases at V and 1 base at J, with 10 bases in the middle. The CDR3 covers 15 residues. Per the germline V gene, CDR1 is SGHRS and CDR2 is YFSETQ.

The CDR3 region has the DNA TGTGCCAGCACCTTACGGCGGGGGGCTTACAATGAGCAGTTCTTC. This gives the protein CASTLRRGAYNEQFF. This chain connects TRBV2 to TRBJ2-1, with 8 bases matching TRBD2. V gave up 7 bases and J gave up 4 bases; unmatched junction bases: 9. Germline values: CDR1 SNHLY, CDR2 FYNNEI. This CDR3 has 15 amino acids.

This chain connects TRBV28 to TRBJ1-2, with D uncertain. The CDR3 consists of 14 residues. The V gene's germline CDR1 is MDHEN and CDR2 SYDVKM. V lost 7 bases, J lost 4 bases, and 16 bases lay in between. The CDR3 protein is CASTPGGSGYGYTF. For the CDR3, the DNA is TGTGCCAGCACCCCAGGAGGTTCGGGCTATGGCTACACCTTC.

V gene TRBV27 combines with J gene TRBJ1-1; D might be TRBD1 (5 bases). The CDR3 has 13 amino acids. Per germline, CDR1 MNHEY and CDR2 SMNVEV (reference sequence). V was trimmed by 2 bases and J by 5 bases, leaving 9 bases between them. The CDR3 DNA follows: TGTGCCAGCAGTTTAGGGGGGTTTACTGAAGCTTTCTTT. Protein: CASSLGGFTEAFF.